One and the same sample provided the 27 T cell receptor beta chains below, sequenced in a study of OX40 agonist ivuxolimab in advanced cancers. Measured with immunoSEQ multiplex PCR; TCRdb has only the in-frame clones, and not every one. This table has some 37,000 clones, around 82% appearing once. The sequenced sample was CD4+ or CD8+ T cells sorted from blood, obtained in a trial of the OX40 agonist ivuxolimab. These receptors were obtained from an adult with an advanced solid tumor such as melanoma, head and neck, liver or kidney cancer.

This rearrangement joins TRBV19 to TRBJ2-3; weak D call: TRBD1 (5 bases). There are 14 residues in the CDR3. V lost 6 bases, J lost 3 bases, and 13 bases lay in between. Germline V gives CDR1 LNHDA, CDR2 SQIVND (reference sequence). CDR3 DNA: TGTGCCAGTAGCCAGGGAAGGGGTACAGATACGCAGTATTTT. Amino acids: CASSQGRGTDTQYF.

The rearrangement links TRBV30 to TRBJ1-2; D might be TRBD1 (6 bases). CDR3 length: 15 amino acids. Germline V CDR1 and CDR2: GTSNPN, SVGIG (reference sequence). Trimming pared 0 bases from V and 4 bases from J, leaving 15 bases between. The CDR3 protein is CAWSVGGARLYGYTF. The CDR3 DNA sequence: TGTGCCTGGAGTGTAGGGGGTGCGAGACTCTATGGCTACACCTTC.

The chain combines TRBV2 with TRBJ2-2; TRBD2 matches at 9 bases. The CDR3 loop spans 14 amino acids. The trim removed 4 bases at V and 5 bases at J, leaving 2 bases unmatched. Per the germline V gene, CDR1 is SNHLY and CDR2 is FYNNEI. The CDR3: CASSGAGGTGELFF. The CDR3 DNA reads as TGTGCCAGCAGTGGTGCGGGGGGGACCGGGGAGCTGTTTTTT. Variable domain in full (rest from reference TRBV2 and TRBJ2-2): EPEVTQTPSHQVTQMGQEVILRCVPISNHLYFYWYRQILGQKVEFLVSFYNNEISEKSEIFDDQFSVERPDGSNFTLKIRSTKLEDSAMYFCASSGAGGTGELFFGEGSRLTVL.

The rearrangement uses TRBV18 and TRBJ1-1, with a tentative D call TRBD1 (6 bases). The CDR3 consists of 18 residues. Germline V gene lookup returns CDR1 KGHSH and CDR2 LQKENI. With 3 bases removed from V and 3 bases from J, the gap between germline ends came to 23 bases. The CDR3, as DNA: TGTGCCAGCTCACCGGAGATATTTGGGGGCTATAAACACACTGAAGCTTTCTTT. Translation gives CASSPEIFGGYKHTEAFF.

The chain uses TRBV14 and TRBJ1-1; 8 bases agree with TRBD1. Trimming took 3 bases from V and 0 from J; bases not matched to a gene: 12. In germline, CDR1 is SGHDN, CDR2 FVKESK. The CDR3 runs 18 residues. The CDR3 DNA reads as TGTGCCAGCAGCCACCCAACAGGGGGGCGCTCCCTGAACACTGAAGCTTTCTTT. Translation: CASSHPTGGRSLNTEAFF.

The CDR3 region has the DNA TGTGCCAGCAGCGTACAGGTAGCGGGGGGGACAGTTGATACGCAGTATTTT. Its protein is CASSVQVAGGTVDTQYF. The rearrangement uses TRBV9 and TRBJ2-3; 11 bases align to TRBD2. This CDR3 spans 17 amino acids. Germline values: CDR1 SGDLS, CDR2 YYNGEE. The V and J ends lost 1 base and 6 bases, in that order; junction bases with no gene match: 10.

V and J are TRBV7-8 and TRBJ2-6; the match to TRBD1 covers 8 bases. Germline trimming cut 2 bases from V and 0 bases from J; bases unmatched to any gene: 0. The CDR3 covers 16 residues. CDR1 is SGHVS, CDR2 FQNEAQ, per germline. This CDR3 is CASSLTGGSGANVLTF. Written as DNA, the CDR3 is TGTGCCAGCAGCTTAACAGGGGGCTCTGGGGCCAACGTCCTGACTTTC.

The chain joins TRBV15 to TRBJ1-2, with D hard to call. Per the germline V gene, CDR1 is LNHNV and CDR2 is YYDKDF (reference sequence). There are 18 residues in the CDR3. The ends were cut back, 0 bases at V and 2 bases at J, with 19 bases in the middle. The CDR3 DNA sequence: TGTGCCACCAGCAGAGATCTAAGGGATCCCATCTTGAACTATGGCTACACCTTC. It specifies CATSRDLRDPILNYGYTF.

V and J are TRBV7-6 and TRBJ2-7, with D perhaps TRBD1 or TRBD2 (5 bases each). The V gene's germline CDR1 is SGHVS and CDR2 FNYEAQ. V was shortened by 4 bases and J by 3 bases, with 19 bases between the two germline ends. The CDR3 totals 16 residues. CDR3 loop: CASSCPLGRPFYEQYF. DNA of the CDR3: TGTGCCAGCAGCTGCCCCTTGGGACGGCCATTCTACGAGCAGTACTTC.

The chain employs TRBV7-9 and TRBJ1-4; tentative D call: TRBD1 (5 bases). Per germline, CDR1 SEHNR and CDR2 FQNEAQ (reference sequence). Between the trimmed V and J ends, which lost 3 bases and 2 bases, there was a span of 7 bases. The CDR3 has 14 amino acids. Here the CDR3 DNA reads TGTGCCAGCAGCTTTGGGGGGACTAATGAAAAACTGTTTTTT. This translates into CASSFGGTNEKLFF.

The chain carries TRBV4-1 and TRBJ1-5, with 7 bases matching TRBD1. The CDR3 has 14 residues. V lost 4 bases, J lost 2 bases, and 2 bases stayed unmatched. CDR1 and CDR2 (germline): MGHRA, YSYEKL. CDR3 nucleotide sequence: TGCGCCAGCAGCCTAACAGGGGGCAATCAGCCCCAGCATTTT. This gives the protein CASSLTGGNQPQHF.

This chain uses TRBV30 with TRBJ1-5, with unresolved D. Germline CDR1 reads GTSNPN; CDR2 reads SVGIG (reference sequence). Trimming took off 2 bases at V and 0 bases at J, with 11 bases between the two ends. The CDR3 contains 15 residues. CDR3 nucleotides: TGTGCCTGGAGTCATTACCGGAATAGCAATCAGCCCCAGCATTTT. It translates to CAWSHYRNSNQPQHF.

This rearrangement joins TRBV27 to TRBJ2-3; 10 bases map to TRBD2. Trimming took 0 bases from V and 3 from J; bases not matched to a gene: 0. The CDR3 spans 15 residues. Germline V gene data show CDR1 as MNHEY and CDR2 as SMNVEV (reference sequence). The CDR3 here is CASSLSSGGTDTQYF. CDR3 bases: TGTGCCAGCAGTTTATCTAGCGGGGGGACAGATACGCAGTATTTT.

This sequence joins TRBV9 and TRBJ2-3; the D gene could be TRBD1 or TRBD2 (5 bases each). This CDR3 contains 15 residues. CDR1 SGDLS and CDR2 YYNGEE come from the germline V gene. The V end lost 2 bases, the J end lost 2 bases, and 12 bases lay between the germline ends. CDR3 region: CASSVVSGPTDTQYF. The CDR3, as DNA: TGTGCCAGCAGCGTGGTCTCGGGACCCACAGATACGCAGTATTTT.

J is TRBJ1-2 and V is TRBV2; unclear D gene. V was trimmed by 8 bases and J by 7 bases, leaving 14 bases between them. CDR1 is SNHLY and CDR2 is FYNNEI in the germline V gene. The CDR3 is 12 amino acids. Here the CDR3 reads CASRSLRIGYTF. The DNA of the CDR3 is TGTGCCAGCCGATCCCTGAGGATTGGCTACACCTTC.

The chain couples TRBV6-1 to TRBJ2-1; D may be TRBD1 (5 bases). The CDR3 length is 17 residues. Germline CDR1 is MNHNS and CDR2 is SASEGT. Trimming took off 2 bases at V and 1 base at J, with 15 bases between the two ends. The DNA for the CDR3 is TGTGCCAGCAGTGAACGCTACCAGGGTATGTCCTACAATGAGCAGTTCTTC. It yields the protein CASSERYQGMSYNEQFF.

J is TRBJ2-1 and V is TRBV11-2, with 8 positions matching TRBD1. The CDR3 length is 14 residues. Germline V gene lookup returns CDR1 SGHAT and CDR2 FQNNGV. The J segment lost 7 bases and the V segment lost 5 bases, leaving 7 bases of the junction unmatched. The CDR3 DNA is TGTGCCAGCAGCCCGGACAGGGTTAGGAATGAGCAGTTCTTC. Translation gives CASSPDRVRNEQFF.

Relative to its sample, this clone is medium-sized (0.01 to 0.1%). The chain combines TRBV5-1 with TRBJ2-5; 7 nucleotides align to TRBD2. V dropped 1 base and J dropped 1; count of bases not matched to a gene: 4. Germline-derived CDR1 and CDR2 are SGHRS and YFSETQ. The length of the CDR3 is 15 residues. Written as DNA, the CDR3 is TGCGCCAGCAGCTTGACTAGCGCACGCCAAGAGACCCAGTACTTC. It is translated as CASSLTSARQETQYF.

V is TRBV5-6 and J is TRBJ1-5; the D is unclear. V was trimmed by 2 bases and J by 0 bases, leaving 9 bases between them. CDR3 length: 15 amino acids. Germline CDR1 reads SGHDT; CDR2 reads YYEEEE. The CDR3: CASSFWETSNQPQHF. The DNA for the CDR3 is TGTGCCAGCAGCTTTTGGGAGACTAGCAATCAGCCCCAGCATTTT.

The chain carries TRBV5-1 and TRBJ1-4, with 8 bases identical to TRBD1. After removal of 4 bases from V and 4 bases from J, the junction contained 6 bases not matched to a gene. CDR1 and CDR2 (germline): SGHRS, YFSETQ. This CDR3 is built from 15 residues. CDR3 in DNA: TGCGCCAGCAGCGCCGACAGGGGCAGTAATGAAAAACTGTTTTTT. Its protein is CASSADRGSNEKLFF. Full variable domain (remainder filled in from reference TRBV5-1 and TRBJ1-4): KAGVTQTPRYLIKTRGQQVTLSCSPISGHRSVSWYQQTPGQGLQFLFEYFSETQRNKGNFPGRFSGRQFSNSRSEMNVSTLELGDSALYLCASSADRGSNEKLFFGSGTQLSVL.

The rearrangement links TRBV7-9 to TRBJ2-7; 9 bases align to TRBD1. This CDR3 has 16 residues. The J segment lost 5 bases and the V segment lost 5 bases, leaving 13 bases of the junction unmatched. Looked up from germline, CDR1 is SEHNR and CDR2 is FQNEAQ (reference sequence). The chain's CDR3 is CASSKASGTGLNEQYF. CDR3 bases: TGTGCCAGCAGCAAAGCCTCCGGGACAGGGTTAAACGAGCAGTACTTC.

The V gene is TRBV19, the J gene TRBJ1-5; no firm D call. The V end was cut by 6 bases, the J end by 7 bases, with 13 bases between. The CDR3 length is 13 residues. Germline assignment: CDR1 LNHDA and CDR2 SQIVND (reference sequence). As DNA, the CDR3 is TGTGCCAGTAGCCTCCCCGGCATCCAGCCCCAGCATTTT. It specifies CASSLPGIQPQHF.

This clone was seen only once. The rearrangement uses TRBV9 and TRBJ2-1; TRBD2 matches at 12 bases. The CDR3 covers 16 residues. The germline gives CDR1 SGDLS, CDR2 YYNGEE. V lost 3 bases, J lost 4 bases, and 5 bases stayed unmatched. Written as DNA, the CDR3 is TGTGCCAGCAGCGCCCTAGCGGGGGGGGTTTACAATGAGCAGTTCTTC. This codes for CASSALAGGVYNEQFF. Full variable domain (missing parts from reference TRBV9 and TRBJ2-1): DSGVTQTPKHLITATGQRVTLRCSPRSGDLSVYWYQQSLDQGLQFLIQYYNGEERAKGNILERFSAQQFPDLHSELNLSSLELGDSALYFCASSALAGGVYNEQFFGPGTRLTVL.

This clone has more than one count but fewer than ten. V and J are TRBV5-1 and TRBJ1-6; D possibly corresponds to TRBD1 (5 bases). Germline values: CDR1 SGHRS, CDR2 YFSETQ. Trimming removed 3 bases from V and 0 bases from J, with 19 bases in between. The CDR3 runs to 19 residues. The CDR3 nucleotides are TGCGCCAGCAGCTCGGGGGGGTACAGTGAGAGCTCCTATAATTCACCCCTCCACTTT. Residues: CASSSGGYSESSYNSPLHF.

V is TRBV5-4 and J is TRBJ2-3; 9 positions match TRBD1. Germline lookup yields CDR1 SGHNT and CDR2 YYREEE (reference sequence). J lost 1 base, V lost 3 bases, and 6 bases had no gene match. This CDR3 spans 16 amino acids. This CDR3 is CASSSPTGGRTDTQYF. DNA for the CDR3: TGTGCCAGCAGCTCACCTACAGGGGGCCGCACAGATACGCAGTATTTT.

This chain uses TRBV13 with TRBJ2-1, with 7 bases aligning to TRBD2. Germline values: CDR1 PRHDT, CDR2 FYEKMQ (reference sequence). J gave up 1 base and V 5 bases, and 5 bases lay outside the gene matches. The CDR3 runs to 15 residues. The CDR3 protein is CASSIPSGSYNEQFF. CDR3 nucleotide sequence: TGTGCCAGCAGCATCCCTAGCGGATCCTACAATGAGCAGTTCTTC.

This chain uses TRBV5-1 with TRBJ1-2; D remains ambiguous. The CDR3 spans 14 residues. Germline V gene data show CDR1 as SGHRS and CDR2 as YFSETQ. V dropped 7 bases and J dropped 4 bases, with 17 bases sitting between them. The CDR3 region is CASALEAATYGYTF. DNA for the CDR3: TGCGCCAGCGCCCTGGAGGCGGCTACCTATGGCTACACCTTC.